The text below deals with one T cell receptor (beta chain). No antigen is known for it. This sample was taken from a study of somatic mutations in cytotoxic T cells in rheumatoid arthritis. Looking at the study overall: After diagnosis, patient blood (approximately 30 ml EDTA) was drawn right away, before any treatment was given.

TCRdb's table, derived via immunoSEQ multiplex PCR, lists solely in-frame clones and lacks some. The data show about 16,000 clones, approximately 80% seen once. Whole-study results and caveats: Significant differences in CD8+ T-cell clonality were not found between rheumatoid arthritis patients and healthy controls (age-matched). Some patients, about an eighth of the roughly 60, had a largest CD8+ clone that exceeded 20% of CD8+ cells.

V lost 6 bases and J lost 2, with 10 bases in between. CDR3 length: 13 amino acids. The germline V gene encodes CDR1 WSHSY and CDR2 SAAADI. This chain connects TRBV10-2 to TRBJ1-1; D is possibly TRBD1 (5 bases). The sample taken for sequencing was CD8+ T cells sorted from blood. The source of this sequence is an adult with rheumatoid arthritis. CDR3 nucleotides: TGCGCCAGCAGGCAGGGACGAAACACTGAAGCTTTCTTT. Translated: CASRQGRNTEAFF.